This T cell receptor (beta chain) was captured in a study of early T cells in non-severe SARS-CoV-2 infection. Study information: Sequenced material consisted of bulk RNA (from unsorted whole blood), and chains were unpaired.

The CDR3 has 17 residues. V was cut by 2 bases and J by 2 bases, with 19 bases left in between. Germline CDR1 SGHTA, CDR2 FQGNSA. Concerning this clonotype itself: Its antigen is still unknown.

General study points: Matching results from VDJdb favored anti-spike CD8 responses, leaving private and CD4 specificities undetected.

Unique molecular identifiers (one per individual cDNA molecule) were attached. In TCRdb, the 5' RACE reads were re-called with MiXCR into one record per CDR3 protein. Here the sample spans about 69,000 distinct CDR3 sequences, roughly 4.6% being singletons. The sample here was whole blood, taken at baseline. This receptor was taken from an adult who was a healthcare worker with PCR-confirmed SARS-CoV-2 infection or an uninfected control (not recorded which). The donor label of this sample is uncertain. The genes are TRBV7-2 and TRBJ2-7; tentative D call: TRBD2 (8 bases). CDR3 DNA: TGTGCCAGCAGCTTACAGGGGGTAGGGACTAGAACCTACGAGCAGTACTTC. Residues: CASSLQGVGTRTYEQYF.